This TCR beta chain was found in a study of blood T cell repertoires in COVID-19. Per the original methods: Amplifying reference gene primers gave estimates of nucleated cell counts. The data were produced by immunoSEQ multiplex PCR, yet TCRdb's version contains in-frame clones alone and is incomplete. That table supplies the V and J calls and clone size; D and trimming were determined from the DNA. Seen here are approximately 220,000 clones, 83% observed once, and the top ten hold approximately 4%. The CDR3 is 15 residues long. Germline V lookup: CDR1 SNHLY, CDR2 FYNNEI. The V end was cut by 6 bases, the J end by 2 bases, with 16 bases between.

The sequenced sample was PBMCs or T cells enriched from blood (not recorded which). This TCR came from a woman between 40 and 50 years old who had been exposed to COVID-19. J is TRBJ2-5 and V is TRBV2, with D perhaps matching TRBD2 (5 bases). CDR3: CASRGDPRQQETQYF. CDR3 nucleotides: TGTGCCAGCAGGGGAGATCCCAGGCAGCAAGAGACCCAGTACTTC.